This T cell receptor (beta chain) was recorded in a study of T cells in Graves' hyperthyroidism and ophthalmopathy. On the study more broadly: Prior to any treatment, at the point of initial diagnosis, peripheral blood was collected.

This clonotype has a count of ten or more. RNA transcripts gave rise to amplified TCR beta CDR3 regions. First-round RT-PCR targeting the TCR CDR3 was performed with the HTBI primer set. TCRdb re-derived calls from the multiplex PCR reads in MiXCR, one entry per CDR3 protein. This sample has roughly 290,000 distinct CDR3 sequences, with 15% to 20% found just once. The CDR3 is made up of 14 amino acids. V dropped 3 bases and J dropped 4 bases, with 10 bases sitting between them. Germline V gene lookup returns CDR1 SGHTA and CDR2 FQGNSA. The chain couples TRBV7-2 to TRBJ2-1; D is perhaps TRBD2 (5 bases). This sequence originates from a woman aged 55-75 years with Graves' ophthalmopathy. Sample: blood. In DNA, the CDR3 is TGTGCCAGCAGCTTTTTGGCGGGTTACAATGAGCAGTTCTTC. The encoded protein is CASSFLAGYNEQFF.